Listed below are T cell receptor beta chains from one sample, sequenced in a study of T-cell reconstitution after alpha-beta-depleted transplantation in children. In TCRdb, the PCR reads were re-called with MiXCR into one record per CDR3 protein. The sample contains around 530,000 distinct CDR3 sequences, about 31% of which appear only once. The sequencing here drew on PBMCs from the stem cell graft donor, taken from the stem cell graft. Receptors originate from a human donor who donated a stem cell graft to a child with aplastic anemia. CDR3s include the opening cysteine and the closing phenylalanine or tryptophan. Fields, in order: V gene, J gene, clone size, D gene, CDR3 DNA, CDR3 protein. The D gene is left open where the match is weak. A clone size is listed for some rows: how often the clone was seen (once, few, many), or a class if it is expanded.

>TRBV28|TRBJ1-1|NA|TRBD1
TGTGCCAGCAGCGCGAACAGGGGGCGTGGGGACACTGAAGCTTTCTTT
CASSANRGRGDTEAFF
>TRBV20-1|TRBJ1-1|few|NA
TGCAGTGCGGGAGGGGGGGTACAACGTCTAACTGAAGCTTTCTTT
CSAGGGVQRLTEAFF
>TRBV20-1|TRBJ1-2|NA|TRBD1
TGCAGTGCCCAAGGACAGGGGGCGAATGACTATGGCTACACCTTC
CSAQGQGANDYGYTF
>TRBV7-9|TRBJ2-5|NA|TRBD2
TGTGCCAGCAGACTAGGACTAGCGGGAGACGGGGAGACCCAGTACTTC
CASRLGLAGDGETQYF
>TRBV29-1|TRBJ2-7|few|NA
TGCAGCGTGGAAGGGACTGGAACCTACGAGCAGTACTTC
CSVEGTGTYEQYF
>TRBV20-1|TRBJ1-1|NA|NA
TGCAGTGCTAGAGATTATTGGTCAGGCTCGATAAGAGCTTTCTTT
CSARDYWSGSIRAFF
>TRBV12-3/TRBV12-4|TRBJ2-2|few|NA
TGTGCCAGCAACTCAAACACCGGGGAGCTGTTTTTT
CASNSNTGELFF
>TRBV7-2|TRBJ2-3|NA|NA
TGTGCCAGCAGCCCCCTTAGCTATCCTAGCACAGATACGCAGTATTTT
CASSPLSYPSTDTQYF
>TRBV29-1|TRBJ2-1|few|NA
TGCAGCGTTCTCTATAAAAATGAGCAGTTCTTC
CSVLYKNEQFF
>TRBV6-1|TRBJ1-5|NA|NA
TGTGCCAGCGGGGGGGGCAGGAATCAGCCCCAGCATTTT
CASGGGRNQPQHF
>TRBV4-3|TRBJ2-7|few|NA
TGCGCCAGCAGCCACCGCGGAGGAGGGTCCGAGCAGTACTTC
CASSHRGGGSEQYF
>TRBV6-4|TRBJ2-1|NA|TRBD2
TGTGCCAGCAGTGAAGGGACTAGCAATGAGCAGTTCTTC
CASSEGTSNEQFF
>TRBV19|TRBJ1-1|NA|NA
TGTGCCAGTACCATACCCGGCTTGGCTGAAGCTTTCTTT
CASTIPGLAEAFF
>TRBV13|TRBJ2-1|few|NA
TGTGCCAGCAGACCTCCGGCCTACAGGGCGCGGAATGAGCAGTTCTTC
CASRPPAYRARNEQFF
>TRBV6-1|TRBJ2-1|NA|NA
TGTGCCAGCAGTGTTAAATCCGCGAACAATGAGCAGTTCTTC
CASSVKSANNEQFF
>TRBV29-1|TRBJ2-1|NA|NA
TGCAGCGTTGAAGTCCGGGGATCGCCCTACAATGAGCAGTTCTTC
CSVEVRGSPYNEQFF
>TRBV6-2/TRBV6-3|TRBJ2-7|once|NA
TGTGCCAGCAGCCCCAACGCTGTCCACGAGCAGTACTTC
CASSPNAVHEQYF
>TRBV20-1|TRBJ2-1|few|TRBD2
TGCAGTGCTGGTAGCGGGATCTACAATGAGCAGTTCTTC
CSAGSGIYNEQFF
>TRBV19|TRBJ2-5|NA|TRBD1
TGTGCCAGTAGTGGACAGGGTGGGGGGGAGACCCAGTACTTC
CASSGQGGGETQYF
>TRBV30|TRBJ1-6|NA|TRBD1
TGTGCCTGGAATACCGGGACAGGGAATTCACCCCTCCACTTT
CAWNTGTGNSPLHF
>TRBV29-1|TRBJ1-1|few|NA
TGCAGCGTTGAGTCCAGTTCCGAAGCTTTCTTT
CSVESSSEAFF
>TRBV4-1|TRBJ2-1|NA|NA
TGCGCCAGCAGCCAAGCAAACGGGGCAAACAATGAGCAGTTCTTC
CASSQANGANNEQFF
>TRBV6-2/TRBV6-3|TRBJ1-2|NA|NA
TGTGCCAGCAGTTACTCGCGCAGGGAGGGCTATGGCTACACCTTC
CASSYSRREGYGYTF
>TRBV12-3/TRBV12-4|TRBJ2-2|NA|TRBD1
TGTGCCAGCAGTCATACAGGGGCATGGGCCGGGGAGCTGTTTTTT
CASSHTGAWAGELFF
>TRBV29-1|TRBJ1-3|NA|NA
TGCAGCGTTGAACCCTCGGGCTCTGGAAACACCATATATTTT
CSVEPSGSGNTIYF
>TRBV12-3/TRBV12-4|TRBJ1-2|NA|NA
TGTGCCAGTTCTAATGCAGGGGCCTATGGCTACACCTTC
CASSNAGAYGYTF